One sample yielded the 22 T cell receptor beta chains listed below, sequenced in a study of B cell selection in AIRE deficiency (dated by TCRdb to between 2017 and 2020). Library generation was performed with the immunoSEQ multiplex PCR assay. Not all clones reach the TCRdb copy of this immuneACCESS table, which keeps in-frame sequences only. Checked studies attribute under half of the gap to unresolved V genes and leave the rest unexplained. This sample comprises tens of thousands of clones, 97% of them detected only once. The top ten constitute more than 0.15% of the sample. For sorting, conventional CD4 T cells were defined as CD4+CD127+ cells. What was sequenced was conventional CD4+ T cells sorted from PBMCs. The receptors here all came from a human donor with AIRE deficiency.

V gene TRBV30 combines with J gene TRBJ2-7; D is perhaps TRBD1 (5 bases). The germline gives CDR1 GTSNPN, CDR2 SVGIG (reference sequence). V lost 2 bases, J lost 3 bases, and 11 bases lay in between. The CDR3 covers 13 residues. The CDR3 reads CAWSLDTYYEQYF. As DNA, the CDR3 is TGTGCCTGGAGTCTGGACACCTACTACGAGCAGTACTTC.

The chain joins TRBV19 to TRBJ2-5; no definite D call. V was shortened by 1 base and J by 4 bases, with 10 bases between the two germline ends. This CDR3 is built from 14 residues. The germline V gene encodes CDR1 LNHDA and CDR2 SQIVND (reference sequence). CDR3 protein: CASSIGAARETQYF. The CDR3 bases are TGTGCCAGTAGTATAGGGGCGGCGCGAGAGACCCAGTACTTC.

The genes are TRBV5-1 and TRBJ2-1; a possible D gene is TRBD1 (7 bases). Germline assignment: CDR1 SGHRS and CDR2 YFSETQ. This CDR3 region has 14 residues. With 0 bases removed from V and 6 bases from J, the gap between germline ends came to 10 bases. CDR3 bases: TGCGCCAGCAGCTTGGGACAGGGAGGCAATGAGCAGTTCTTC. It yields the protein CASSLGQGGNEQFF.

The chain combines TRBV7-9 with TRBJ1-1; a weak D match, TRBD1 (5 bases). V was trimmed by 5 bases and J by 4 bases, leaving 11 bases between them. The V gene's germline CDR1 is SEHNR and CDR2 FQNEAQ (reference sequence). The CDR3 runs 13 residues. CDR3 nucleotides: TGTGCCAGCAGCCGCCGGGGGGGCACTGAAGCTTTCTTT. It encodes CASSRRGGTEAFF.

Worth noting for this clone: Distinct nucleotide sequences in the sample also encode this CDR3. This sequence joins TRBV13 and TRBJ2-7; D is uncertain. Trimming shortened V by 4 bases and J by 3 bases, and 10 bases separated the two germline ends. The CDR3 consists of 13 residues. Germline CDR1 PRHDT, CDR2 FYEKMQ (reference sequence). As DNA, the CDR3 is TGTGCCAGCAGCTCTGGACGGAACTACGAGCAGTACTTC. Translation gives CASSSGRNYEQYF.

The chain recombines TRBV10-1 with TRBJ2-3, with D unclear. V gave up 0 bases and J gave up 2 bases, with 6 bases separating them. The CDR3 has 14 amino acids. The germline gives CDR1 WNHNN, CDR2 SYGVQD (reference sequence). As DNA, the CDR3 is TGCGCCAGCAGTGAGTCGAGCGCCACAGATACGCAGTATTTT. Its protein product is CASSESSATDTQYF.

V and J are TRBV12-5 and TRBJ2-1, with D possibly being TRBD1 (5 bases). The CDR3 runs 18 residues. Germline V gives CDR1 LGHNT, CDR2 FRNRAP. V lost 0 bases to trimming and J lost 3 bases, with 18 bases between them. The CDR3 coding sequence is TGTGCTAGTGGTTTGGTAATTAGGGGCGCAGCTCTCTACAATGAGCAGTTCTTC. It specifies CASGLVIRGAALYNEQFF.

V usage is TRBV6-6 and J usage is TRBJ2-3, with D perhaps being TRBD1 or TRBD2 (5 bases each). V was trimmed by 6 bases and J by 2 bases, leaving 15 bases between them. Germline V gene data show CDR1 as MNHNY and CDR2 as SVGAGI (reference sequence). There are 15 residues in the CDR3. CDR3 sequence (DNA): TGTGCCAGCAGCGGGACCGAAGGATACACAGATACGCAGTATTTT. It encodes CASSGTEGYTDTQYF.

The V gene is TRBV11-3, the J gene TRBJ2-1; 12 nucleotides agree with TRBD2. The trim removed 5 bases at V and 7 bases at J, leaving 3 bases unmatched. Germline V gene data show CDR1 as SGHNT and CDR2 as YENEEA. The CDR3 loop spans 14 amino acids. Here the CDR3 DNA reads TGTGCCAGCAGCACTAGCGGGAGGCGGAATGAGCAGTTCTTC. As protein: CASSTSGRRNEQFF.

The V call is TRBV30, the J call TRBJ1-3; D is unclear. The ends were cut back, 0 bases at V and 0 bases at J, with 15 bases in the middle. Germline values: CDR1 GTSNPN, CDR2 SVGIG (reference sequence). The CDR3 contains 17 residues. This CDR3 reads CAWSVTRIGYSGNTIYF. CDR3 bases: TGTGCCTGGAGTGTTACCCGGATAGGGTACTCTGGAAACACCATATATTTT.

The V gene is TRBV4-3, the J gene TRBJ2-2; no clear D. V was trimmed by 0 bases and J by 2 bases, leaving 7 bases between them. The V gene's germline CDR1 is LGHNA and CDR2 YSLEER. The CDR3 covers 15 residues. The CDR3 reads CASSQDLGNTGELFF. The CDR3 DNA reads as TGCGCCAGCAGCCAAGATCTGGGCAACACCGGGGAGCTGTTTTTT.

Turning to this clone: Other DNA variants within this sample encode the same CDR3. J is TRBJ2-2 and V is TRBV30; 8 bases are shared with TRBD2. The V segment lost 3 bases and the J segment 0 bases; nucleotides outside the gene matches: 9. The CDR3 loop spans 17 amino acids. CDR1 GTSNPN and CDR2 SVGIG come from the germline V gene (reference sequence). The CDR3 here is CAWRVAGRNANTGELFF. CDR3 DNA: TGTGCCTGGAGAGTAGCGGGACGAAACGCGAACACCGGGGAGCTGTTTTTT.

This chain uses TRBV19 with TRBJ2-3; the D gene is possibly TRBD2 (6 bases). V dropped 8 bases and J dropped 4 bases, with 13 bases sitting between them. The CDR3 contains 13 residues. Per the germline V gene, CDR1 is LNHDA and CDR2 is SQIVND (reference sequence). In nucleotides, the CDR3 is TGTGCCAGTTCGGGACTCGAAGCAGATACGCAGTATTTT. Amino acids: CASSGLEADTQYF.

This chain connects TRBV6-5 to TRBJ1-2, with D unclear. V was clipped by 5 bases and J by 4 bases, with 14 bases between them. CDR3 size: 14 residues. CDR1 and CDR2 (germline): MNHEY, SVGAGI. CDR3 in DNA: TGTGCCAGCAGTCGCCTCTCCCCCCGCTATGGCTACACCTTC. Protein: CASSRLSPRYGYTF.

In its sample, this clone was seen once. The rearrangement links TRBV30 to TRBJ2-7, with 12 bases fitting TRBD2. The ends lost 8 bases at V and 2 bases at J; junction bases unmatched: 7. Germline CDR1 and CDR2: GTSNPN and SVGIG (reference sequence). The CDR3 spans 14 residues. This CDR3 is CARSGLAGTYEQYF. The CDR3 coding sequence is TGTGCCCGTTCAGGACTAGCGGGAACCTACGAGCAGTACTTC. The complete variable domain, with remaining parts taken from reference TRBV30 and TRBJ2-7, reads SQTIHQWPATLVQPVGSPLSLECTVEGTSNPNLYWYRQAAGRGLQLLFYSVGIGQISSEVPQNLSASRPQDRQFILSSKKLLLSDSGFYLCARSGLAGTYEQYFGPGTRLTVT.

The chain is built from TRBV7-9 and TRBJ2-1, with TRBD2 identical over 14 bases. The CDR3 totals 17 residues. In germline, CDR1 is SEHNR, CDR2 FQNEAQ (reference sequence). J was trimmed by 9 bases and V by 5 bases; bases with no gene match: 12. The CDR3 nucleotides are TGTGCCAGCAGCCTAGACGTGGGGACTAGCGGGAGTCGTGAGCAGTTCTTC. This gives the protein CASSLDVGTSGSREQFF.

The chain combines TRBV7-9 with TRBJ2-1; 9 nucleotides align to TRBD2. The CDR3 loop spans 14 amino acids. The ends lost 5 bases at V and 7 bases at J; junction bases unmatched: 6. Germline assignment: CDR1 SEHNR and CDR2 FQNEAQ (reference sequence). CDR3 DNA sequence: TGTGCCAGCAGCGATAGCGGGAGTAGAAATGAGCAGTTCTTC. It is translated as CASSDSGSRNEQFF.

The V and J genes are TRBV28 and TRBJ2-1, with D maybe TRBD2 (5 bases). CDR1 and CDR2 from the germline V gene are MDHEN and SYDVKM. V was cut by 6 bases and J by 6 bases, with 15 bases left in between. The CDR3 extends over 14 amino acids. CDR3 region: CASRARRMGNEQFF. In DNA, the CDR3 is TGTGCCAGCAGGGCCCGGAGGATGGGCAATGAGCAGTTCTTC.

The J gene is TRBJ2-7, the V gene TRBV11-3; 11 bases line up with TRBD2. Looked up from germline, CDR1 is SGHNT and CDR2 is YENEEA. Trimming took 3 bases from V and 6 from J; bases not matched to a gene: 4. The CDR3 has 14 amino acids. The CDR3 reads CASSFSGGVAEQYF. In nucleotides, the CDR3 is TGTGCCAGCAGCTTTAGCGGGGGGGTAGCCGAGCAGTACTTC.

V and J are TRBV9 and TRBJ2-1, with 7 bases lining up with TRBD1. This CDR3 contains 14 residues. Germline assignment: CDR1 SGDLS and CDR2 YYNGEE. After removal of 3 bases from V and 1 base from J, the junction contained 1 base not matched to a gene. Written as DNA, the CDR3 is TGTGCCAGCAGCGCGGGACAGTCCTACAATGAGCAGTTCTTC. Residues: CASSAGQSYNEQFF.

V is TRBV7-8 and J is TRBJ2-7, with 9 bases aligning to TRBD1. The CDR3 is 14 amino acids. Germline loops: CDR1 SGHVS, CDR2 FQNEAQ. V shed 5 bases, J shed 5 bases, and the junction held 7 bases outside the gene matches. CDR3: CASSTRTGVNEQYF. CDR3 nucleotides: TGTGCCAGCAGCACGAGGACAGGGGTCAACGAGCAGTACTTC. Looking up the rest from reference TRBV7-8 and TRBJ2-7 gives the full variable domain: GAGVSQSPRYKVAKRGQDVALRCDPISGHVSLFWYQQALGQGPEFLTYFQNEAQLDKSGLPSDRFFAERPEGSVSTLKIQRTQQEDSAVYLCASSTRTGVNEQYFGPGTRLTVT.

V is TRBV5-6 and J is TRBJ2-5; D is undetermined. Trimming pared 3 bases from V and 0 bases from J, leaving 15 bases between. CDR3 size: 16 residues. CDR1 is SGHDT, CDR2 YYEEEE, per germline. The DNA of the CDR3 is TGTGCCAGCAGCTACTCGCGCAGGCCCTACCAAGAGACCCAGTACTTC. Translation: CASSYSRRPYQETQYF.